This TCR beta chain was sequenced during a study of neurological immune-mediated disorders. Ten or more counts support this clonotype. Its target is not known. As for the cDNA, it was generated by 5'RACE with 10-nucleotide random UMIs. TCRdb independently ran MiXCR on the 5' RACE reads; one entry per CDR3 protein. The sample holds tens of thousands of distinct CDR3 sequences, just over 2.5% seen once. Study-level points and caveats: The absence of any CDR3 amino acid sequence shared by expanded clones across subjects suggests that repertoires were private in all groups.

Per germline, CDR1 SGHDN and CDR2 FVKESK. The ends were cut back, 2 bases at V and 8 bases at J, with 11 bases in the middle. This CDR3 has 13 residues. This sequence joins TRBV14 and TRBJ2-3; perhaps TRBD1 as D (5 bases). The source material was PBMCs. This TCR was recovered from a woman in her twenties or thirties with multiple sclerosis. The CDR3 protein is CASSQSKGRTQYF. CDR3 nucleotide sequence: TGTGCCAGCAGCCAATCCAAGGGGCGTACGCAGTATTTT.